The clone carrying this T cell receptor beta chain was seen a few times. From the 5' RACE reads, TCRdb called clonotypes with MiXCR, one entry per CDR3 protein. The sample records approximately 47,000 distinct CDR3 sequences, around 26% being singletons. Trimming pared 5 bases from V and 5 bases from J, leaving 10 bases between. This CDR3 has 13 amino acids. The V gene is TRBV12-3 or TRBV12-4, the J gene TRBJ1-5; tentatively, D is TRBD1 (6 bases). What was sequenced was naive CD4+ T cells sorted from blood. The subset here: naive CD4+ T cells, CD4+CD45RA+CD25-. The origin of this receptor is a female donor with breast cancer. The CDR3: CASSQTGDQPQHF. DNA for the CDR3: TGTGCCAGCAGTCAGACAGGAGATCAGCCCCAGCATTTT.